One and the same sample provided the 26 T cell receptor beta chains below, sequenced in a study of T cells in Graves' hyperthyroidism and ophthalmopathy. RNA transcripts provided the source from which TCR beta CDR3 regions were amplified. The TCR CDR3 was amplified in a first-round RT-PCR using the HTBI primer set. TCRdb used MiXCR to reprocess the multiplex PCR reads, holding one entry per CDR3 protein. The table shows roughly 100,000 distinct CDR3 sequences, with about 45% occurring only once. Sequenced: blood. The receptors were gathered from a man aged 35 to 55 with Graves' hyperthyroidism.

The chain has TRBV28 and TRBJ1-6; D is uncertain. Per the germline V gene, CDR1 is MDHEN and CDR2 is SYDVKM. The CDR3 is 12 amino acids. Trimming removed 6 bases from V and 6 bases from J, with 6 bases in between. The CDR3 loop is CASRRINSPLHF. As DNA, the CDR3 is TGTGCCAGCAGGAGAATTAATTCACCCCTCCACTTT.

There are many counts of this clonotype. The V gene is TRBV19, the J gene TRBJ2-1; perhaps TRBD1 as D (6 bases). The CDR3 sequence is 14 residues long. V dropped 7 bases and J dropped 0 bases, with 10 bases sitting between them. Germline CDR1 LNHDA, CDR2 SQIVND (reference sequence). This CDR3 is CASIGGSSYNEQFF. CDR3 bases: TGTGCCAGTATTGGGGGCAGCTCCTACAATGAGCAGTTCTTC.

Note on this clonotype: This clone may be a read error of a much larger clone one base away. The J gene is TRBJ1-1, the V gene TRBV11-2; D uncertain. CDR3 length: 16 amino acids. Germline lookup yields CDR1 SGHAT and CDR2 FQNNGV. Trimming cost V 1 base and J 6 bases, with 18 bases left between them. CDR3 protein: CASSLGAVRSSPEAFF. DNA of the CDR3: TGTGCCAGCAGCTTAGGGGCGGTCAGGTCCTCTCCTGAAGCTTTCTTT.

The CDR3, as DNA: TGTGCCACCAGCAGCGCCTACTTTGACCCCTACGAGCAGTACTTC. This gives the protein CATSSAYFDPYEQYF. The chain recombines TRBV15 with TRBJ2-7, with no clear D. Trimming left V 3 bases short and J 2 bases short, with 14 bases between. Germline CDR1 reads LNHNV; CDR2 reads YYDKDF (reference sequence). CDR3 length: 15 amino acids.

This clonotype has ten or more counts. This may arise from a read error, as a much more abundant clone is one base away. The CDR3 carries no conserved terminal phenylalanine or tryptophan, so it likely arises from a read error. This sequence joins TRBV20-1 and TRBJ1-6; D unclear. Trimming took 2 bases from V and 14 from J, leaving 10 bases between them. The CDR3 is made up of 11 amino acids. Germline V gene data show CDR1 as DFQATT and CDR2 as SNEGSKA (reference sequence). This chain's CDR3 is CSARHYETLHL. For the CDR3, the DNA is TGCAGTGCTAGACATTATGAAACCCTCCACCTT.

This clonotype was counted between two and nine times. The chain employs TRBV30 and TRBJ1-6; unclear D gene. The length of the CDR3 is 15 residues. Germline V gene sequence: CDR1 GTSNPN, CDR2 SVGIG (reference sequence). Trimming removed 4 bases from V and 5 bases from J, with 15 bases in between. The CDR3 bases are TGTGCCTGGACTCCCTTCAGGCAGAATAATTCACCCCTCCACTTT. Amino acids: CAWTPFRQNNSPLHF.

This clonotype showed up many times. The V and J genes are TRBV11-3 and TRBJ2-7; the match to TRBD1 covers 7 bases. The CDR3 length is 14 residues. V lost 2 bases and J lost 2; bases outside the gene matches: 3. The germline V gene encodes CDR1 SGHNT and CDR2 YENEEA. Here the CDR3 reads CASSLPDRTYEQYF. The CDR3 bases are TGTGCCAGCAGCTTACCGGACAGGACCTACGAGCAGTACTTC. The full variable domain, with the rest looked up from reference TRBV11-3 and TRBJ2-7, is EAGVVQSPRYKIIEKKQPVAFWCNPISGHNTLYWYLQNLGQGPELLIRYENEEAVDDSQLPKDRFSAERLKGVDSTLKIQPAELGDSAVYLCASSLPDRTYEQYFGPGTRLTVT.

The sample holds many counts of this clonotype. J is TRBJ2-5 and V is TRBV5-8; TRBD1 aligns across 10 bases. The V gene's germline CDR1 is SGHTS and CDR2 YDEGEE. V lost 2 bases to trimming and J lost 2 bases; unmatched junction nucleotides: 9. The CDR3 is made up of 17 amino acids. CDR3 protein: CASSFGGQGPKQETQYF. The CDR3 nucleotides read TGTGCCAGCAGCTTCGGGGGACAGGGGCCGAAGCAAGAGACCCAGTACTTC.

This clonotype was seen many times. V and J are TRBV20-1 and TRBJ2-7; 12 positions agree with TRBD2. Germline V gene lookup returns CDR1 DFQATT and CDR2 SNEGSKA (reference sequence). Losses at the gene ends were 4 bases for V and 1 base for J; bases not matched to a gene: 5. The CDR3 runs to 15 residues. For the CDR3, the DNA is TGCAGTGCTAAATTAGGGACTAGCGGGTCCTACGAGCAGTACTTC. This translates into CSAKLGTSGSYEQYF.

This clonotype has a count of ten or more. CDR3 DNA sequence: TGTGCCAGCATTGGACAGGGGGGTAGTGGCTACACCTTC. Its translation is CASIGQGGSGYTF. This rearrangement joins TRBV28 to TRBJ1-2; TRBD1 agrees at 10 bases. Germline values: CDR1 MDHEN, CDR2 SYDVKM. The CDR3 is 13 amino acids. Unmatched junction bases numbered 6, after V lost 7 bases and J lost 7 bases.

This clonotype was counted at least ten times. The chain carries TRBV7-9 and TRBJ2-7, with a possible D match to TRBD1 (5 bases). Germline assignment: CDR1 SEHNR and CDR2 FQNEAQ (reference sequence). The germline V and J ends were trimmed by 5 bases and 2 bases, with 34 bases remaining between them. The CDR3 length is 21 residues. The chain's CDR3 is CASSHRPQGVLPSTHPYEQYF. In nucleotides, the CDR3 is TGTGCCAGCAGCCACCGGCCACAAGGGGTACTACCCTCGACGCATCCCTACGAGCAGTACTTC.

The V and J genes are TRBV15 and TRBJ2-1, with 9 nucleotides matching TRBD1. Germline V gene data show CDR1 as LNHNV and CDR2 as YYDKDF (reference sequence). The CDR3 consists of 15 residues. V shed 5 bases, J shed 4 bases, and the junction held 6 bases outside the gene matches. CDR3 region: CATSVDRGKYNEQFF. The CDR3 DNA reads as TGTGCCACCAGCGTGGACAGGGGCAAGTACAATGAGCAGTTCTTC.

The genes are TRBV9 and TRBJ2-7, with a weak D call TRBD1 (5 bases). V lost 0 bases, J lost 8 bases, and 12 bases lay in between. The CDR3 contains 13 residues. Germline V CDR1 and CDR2: SGDLS, YYNGEE. DNA for the CDR3: TGTGCCAGCAGCGTAGTGGTCCAGGGCAAGCAGTACTTC. Protein sequence: CASSVVVQGKQYF.

This clonotype was seen many times. The chain recombines TRBV9 with TRBJ1-5; possible D gene TRBD1, 5 bases. In germline, CDR1 is SGDLS, CDR2 YYNGEE. The ends were cut back, 3 bases at V and 6 bases at J, with 10 bases in the middle. This CDR3 has 13 residues. CDR3 protein: CASSARESQPQHF. For the CDR3, the DNA is TGTGCCAGCAGCGCCAGGGAAAGTCAGCCCCAGCATTTT. Full variable domain (remainder filled in from reference TRBV9 and TRBJ1-5): DSGVTQTPKHLITATGQRVTLRCSPRSGDLSVYWYQQSLDQGLQFLIQYYNGEERAKGNILERFSAQQFPDLHSELNLSSLELGDSALYFCASSARESQPQHFGDGTRLSIL.

The sample holds many counts of this clonotype. This chain links TRBV7-9 with TRBJ2-3, with 9 bases fitting TRBD2. Per germline, CDR1 SEHNR and CDR2 FQNEAQ (reference sequence). Trimming took 6 bases from V and 4 from J; bases not matched to a gene: 8. CDR3 length: 15 residues. In nucleotides, the CDR3 is TGTGCCAGCAGTTCGACTAGCGGTGTGGCAGATACGCAGTATTTT. Its protein product is CASSSTSGVADTQYF.

The rearrangement joins TRBV7-2 to TRBJ1-2; 9 bases fit TRBD1. The CDR3 runs 14 residues. J was trimmed by 4 bases and V by 6 bases; bases with no gene match: 6. CDR1 and CDR2 from the germline V gene are SGHTA and FQGNSA. The DNA for the CDR3 is TGTGCCAGCAGTCCACAGGGGGCGAGCTATGGCTACACCTTC. The encoded protein is CASSPQGASYGYTF.

Worth noting for this clonotype: A read error is possible here, since a much larger clone lies one base away. The gene calls are TRBV6-4 and TRBJ2-7; D call uncertain. The V end was cut by 5 bases, the J end by 0 bases, with 11 bases between. The CDR3 is 14 residues long. Germline CDR1 is MRHNA and CDR2 is SNTAGT. The CDR3 DNA reads TGTGCCAGCAGTCTTTCTCTGAGCTCCTACGAGCAGTACTTC. Encoded protein: CASSLSLSSYEQYF.

Points on this clonotype: Given a much more abundant clone one base away, this may be a read error. In this CDR3 the conserved last residue, phenylalanine or tryptophan, is missing, so a read error is likely. V and J are TRBV28 and TRBJ2-7; D call uncertain. Trimming shortened V by 6 bases and J by 6 bases, and 15 bases separated the two germline ends. The CDR3 is made up of 13 amino acids. From germline, CDR1 is MDHEN and CDR2 SYDVKM. The CDR3 sequence: CASRGQYVVEQYL. In DNA, the CDR3 is TGTGCCAGCAGGGGCCAGTATGTAGTCGAGCAGTACCTC.

The V and J genes are TRBV2 and TRBJ2-7, with 12 bases matching TRBD2. Germline CDR1 reads SNHLY; CDR2 reads FYNNEI. Unmatched junction bases numbered 12, after V lost 6 bases and J lost 3 bases. The CDR3 covers 17 residues. CDR3 loop: CASRDGLAGLVNYEQYF. In nucleotides, the CDR3 is TGTGCCAGCAGAGACGGACTAGCGGGGCTAGTTAACTACGAGCAGTACTTC.

On this clonotype: The junction and the germline gene differ at one end; a read error may be behind it. This chain uses TRBV7-3 with TRBJ1-1; D is ambiguous. Per germline, CDR1 SGHTA and CDR2 FQGTGA. The CDR3 has 14 residues. CDR3 in amino acids: CASGLSGENTKAFF. CDR3 nucleotide sequence: TGTGCCAGCGGACTCTCAGGCGAGAACACTAAAGCTTTCTTT. Drawing the rest from reference TRBV7-3 and TRBJ1-1, the complete variable domain is GAGVSQTPSNKVTEKGKYVELRCDPISGHTALYWYRQSLGQGPEFLIYFQGTGAADDSGLPNDRFFAVRPEGSVSTLKIQRTERGDSAVYLCASGLSGENTKAFFGQGTRLTVV.

The V call is TRBV19, the J call TRBJ2-1; 7 bases map to TRBD2. The V and J ends lost 6 bases and 10 bases, in that order; junction bases with no gene match: 15. Per the germline V gene, CDR1 is LNHDA and CDR2 is SQIVND (reference sequence). CDR3 length: 15 residues. The CDR3 spells CASSKASGGGVEQFF. DNA of the CDR3: TGTGCCAGTAGCAAGGCTAGCGGTGGAGGGGTCGAGCAGTTCTTC. The whole variable domain, filled in from reference TRBV19 and TRBJ2-1, reads DGGITQSPKYLFRKEGQNVTLSCEQNLNHDAMYWYRQDPGQGLRLIYYSQIVNDFQKGDIAEGYSVSREKKESFPLTVTSAQKNPTAFYLCASSKASGGGVEQFFGPGTRLTVL.

This clonotype has ten or more counts. The chain joins TRBV5-4 to TRBJ2-7; TRBD2 might be the D (6 bases). Trimming left V 5 bases short and J 4 bases short, with 25 bases between. The germline V gene encodes CDR1 SGHNT and CDR2 YYREEE (reference sequence). The CDR3 spans 17 residues. DNA for the CDR3: TGTGCCAGCAGTTCGGGACTCGCGTCGGGAGTTGGGTACGAGCAGTACTTC. Its translation is CASSSGLASGVGYEQYF.

This clonotype has a count of ten or more. This chain joins TRBV19 and TRBJ2-7; D uncertain. Deletions cut 3 bases from V and 0 bases from J, with 9 bases between. Germline V gene sequence: CDR1 LNHDA, CDR2 SQIVND (reference sequence). CDR3 length: 14 residues. CDR3 in amino acids: CASSIVGSSYEQYF. In nucleotides, the CDR3 is TGTGCCAGTAGTATTGTGGGAAGCTCCTACGAGCAGTACTTC.

Ten or more counts support this clonotype. The chain links TRBV11-2 to TRBJ2-5; tentatively, D is TRBD1 (6 bases). CDR1 is SGHAT, CDR2 FQNNGV, per germline. The CDR3 is 13 amino acids. Deletions cut 5 bases from V and 5 bases from J, with 12 bases between. The CDR3 coding sequence is TGTGCCAGCAGCCTACAGGGACCCGAGACCCAGTACTTC. It specifies CASSLQGPETQYF.

The J gene is TRBJ2-7, the V gene TRBV2; D is ambiguous. Deletions cut 7 bases from V and 5 bases from J, with 9 bases between. CDR3 length: 11 residues. Germline values: CDR1 SNHLY, CDR2 FYNNEI. This chain's CDR3 is CASNQGHEQYF. The CDR3 region has the DNA TGTGCCAGCAATCAAGGACACGAGCAGTACTTC.

V usage is TRBV9 and J usage is TRBJ1-4; D is uncertain. There are 14 residues in the CDR3. Germline V gene data show CDR1 as SGDLS and CDR2 as YYNGEE. V was trimmed by 0 bases and J by 5 bases, leaving 8 bases between them. This chain's CDR3 is CASSVDLYNEKLFF. The CDR3 DNA follows: TGTGCCAGCAGCGTAGACCTATACAATGAAAAACTGTTTTTT.